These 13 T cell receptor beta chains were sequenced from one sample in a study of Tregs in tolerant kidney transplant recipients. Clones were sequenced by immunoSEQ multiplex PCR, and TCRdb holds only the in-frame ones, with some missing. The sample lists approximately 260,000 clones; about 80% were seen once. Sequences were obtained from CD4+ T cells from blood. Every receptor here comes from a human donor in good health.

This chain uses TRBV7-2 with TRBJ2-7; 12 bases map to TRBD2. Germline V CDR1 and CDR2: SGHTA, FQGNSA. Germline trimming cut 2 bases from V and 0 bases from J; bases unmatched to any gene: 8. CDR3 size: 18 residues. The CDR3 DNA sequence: TGTGCCAGCAGCTTAAAGACTAGCGGGAGTGGTCTCTCCTACGAGCAGTACTTC. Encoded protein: CASSLKTSGSGLSYEQYF.

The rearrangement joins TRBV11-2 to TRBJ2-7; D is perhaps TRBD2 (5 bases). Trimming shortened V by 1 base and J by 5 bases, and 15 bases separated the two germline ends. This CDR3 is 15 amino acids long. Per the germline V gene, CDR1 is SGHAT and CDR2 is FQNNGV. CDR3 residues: CASSLAWQEVHEQYF. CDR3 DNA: TGTGCCAGCAGCTTAGCTTGGCAGGAGGTCCACGAGCAGTACTTC.

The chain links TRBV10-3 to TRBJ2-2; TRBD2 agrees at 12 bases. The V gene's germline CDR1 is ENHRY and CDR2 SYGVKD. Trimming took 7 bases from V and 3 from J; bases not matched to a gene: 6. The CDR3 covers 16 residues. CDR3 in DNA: TGTGCCATCAAGACTAGCGGGGGAGATTACACCGGGGAGCTGTTTTTT. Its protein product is CAIKTSGGDYTGELFF.

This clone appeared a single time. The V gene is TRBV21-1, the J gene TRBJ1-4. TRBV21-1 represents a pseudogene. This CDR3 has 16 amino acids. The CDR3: CASSKISHATNEKLFF. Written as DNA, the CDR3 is TGTGCCAGCAGCAAAATATCGCACGCAACTAATGAAAAACTGTTTTTT.

CDR3 sequence reads: CASSLETWDRIYGYTF. CDR3 in DNA: TGTGCCAGCAGTTTAGAAACCTGGGACAGGATCTATGGCTACACCTTC. The chain joins TRBV28 to TRBJ1-2, with TRBD1 matching 8 bases. Germline-derived CDR1 and CDR2 are MDHEN and SYDVKM. The CDR3 sequence is 16 residues long. Trimming removed 2 bases from V and 4 bases from J; junction bases left unmatched: 9.

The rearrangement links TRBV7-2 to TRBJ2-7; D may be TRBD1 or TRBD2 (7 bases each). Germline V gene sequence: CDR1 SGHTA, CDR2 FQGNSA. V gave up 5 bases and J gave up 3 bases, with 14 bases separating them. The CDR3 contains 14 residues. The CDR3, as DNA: TGTGCCAGCAGCACACAGGGGAGGGACTACGAGCAGTACTTC. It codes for CASSTQGRDYEQYF.

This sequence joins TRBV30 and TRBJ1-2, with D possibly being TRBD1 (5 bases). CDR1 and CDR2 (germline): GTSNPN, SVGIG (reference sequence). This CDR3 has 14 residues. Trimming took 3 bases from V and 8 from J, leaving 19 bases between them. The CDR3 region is CAWSPQGLLGGYTF. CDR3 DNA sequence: TGTGCCTGGAGCCCCCAGGGACTCCTTGGCGGCTACACCTTC.

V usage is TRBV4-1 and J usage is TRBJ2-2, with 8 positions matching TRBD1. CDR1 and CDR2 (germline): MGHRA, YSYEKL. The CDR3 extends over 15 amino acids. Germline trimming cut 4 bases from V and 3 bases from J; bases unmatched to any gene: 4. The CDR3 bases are TGCGCCAGCAGCCTCGGACAGGGAGACACCGGGGAGCTGTTTTTT. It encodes CASSLGQGDTGELFF.

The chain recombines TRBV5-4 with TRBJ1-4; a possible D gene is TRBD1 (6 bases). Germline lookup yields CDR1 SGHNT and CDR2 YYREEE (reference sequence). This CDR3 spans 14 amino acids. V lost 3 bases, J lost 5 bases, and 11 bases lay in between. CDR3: CASSSGQRNEKLFF. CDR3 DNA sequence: TGTGCCAGCAGCTCAGGACAGCGGAATGAAAAACTGTTTTTT.

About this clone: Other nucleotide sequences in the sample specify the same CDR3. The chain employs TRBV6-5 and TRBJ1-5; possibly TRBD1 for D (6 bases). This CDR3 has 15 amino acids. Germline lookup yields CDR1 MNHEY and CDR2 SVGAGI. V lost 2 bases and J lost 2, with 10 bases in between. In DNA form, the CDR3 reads TGTGCCAGCAGTTACCGTGCAGGGGGCAATCAGCCCCAGCATTTT. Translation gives CASSYRAGGNQPQHF.

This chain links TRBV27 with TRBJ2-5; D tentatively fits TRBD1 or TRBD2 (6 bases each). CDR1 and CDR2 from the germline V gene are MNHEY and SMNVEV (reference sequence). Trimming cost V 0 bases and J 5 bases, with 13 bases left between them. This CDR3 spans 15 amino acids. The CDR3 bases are TGTGCCAGCAGTTTATCGTGGGGGGCGGTGGAGACCCAGTACTTC. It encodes CASSLSWGAVETQYF.

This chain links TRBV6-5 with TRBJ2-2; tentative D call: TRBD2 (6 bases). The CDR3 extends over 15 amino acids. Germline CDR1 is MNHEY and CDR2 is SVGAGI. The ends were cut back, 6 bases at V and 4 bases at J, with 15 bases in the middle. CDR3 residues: CASRSPGEVTGELFF. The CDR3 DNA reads TGTGCCAGCAGAAGTCCCGGGGAGGTCACCGGGGAGCTGTTTTTT.

DNA for the CDR3: TGCGCCAGCAGCCCTGGGACTAGCGGGCTCACAGATACGCAGTATTTT. It encodes CASSPGTSGLTDTQYF. The rearrangement joins TRBV5-1 to TRBJ2-3; 12 bases are shared with TRBD2. CDR1 SGHRS and CDR2 YFSETQ come from the germline V gene. The CDR3 spans 16 residues. Germline trimming cut 4 bases from V and 2 bases from J; bases unmatched to any gene: 5.